Presented here are 9 T cell receptor beta chains from one specimen sequenced in a study of OX40 agonist ivuxolimab in advanced cancers. Only in-frame clones appear in the TCRdb table, and some are missing; sequencing was by immunoSEQ multiplex PCR. The table includes 40,000 to 45,000 clones, less than 90% detected once. The specimen was CD4+ or CD8+ T cells sorted from blood, collected in a trial of the OX40 agonist ivuxolimab. All receptors derive from an adult with an advanced solid tumor such as melanoma, head and neck, liver or kidney cancer.

The CDR3 coding sequence is TGTGCCAGCAGTTACGGCAGTTACATGAACACTGAAGCTTTCTTT. Amino acid sequence: CASSYGSYMNTEAFF. This chain uses TRBV6-5 with TRBJ1-1; D unresolved. Germline-derived CDR1 and CDR2 are MNHEY and SVGAGI. There are 15 residues in the CDR3. V lost 2 bases, J lost 0 bases, and 10 bases lay in between.

The chain has TRBV19 and TRBJ1-6; D not certain. Germline assignment: CDR1 LNHDA and CDR2 SQIVND (reference sequence). The CDR3 is 12 amino acids. V shed 5 bases and J shed 9 bases, with 8 bases lying between them. CDR3 DNA sequence: TGTGCCAGTAGTGGAGGGTTTTCACCCCTCCACTTT. It encodes CASSGGFSPLHF.

CDR3: CAITETTYTGELFF. The CDR3 coding sequence is TGTGCCATCACGGAGACTACCTACACCGGGGAGCTGTTTTTT. The J gene is TRBJ2-2, the V gene TRBV10-3; D may be TRBD2 (5 bases). There are 14 residues in the CDR3. The germline V and J ends were trimmed by 7 bases and 3 bases, with 12 bases remaining between them. Germline lookup yields CDR1 ENHRY and CDR2 SYGVKD.

This clone showed up just once. The chain carries TRBV5-1 and TRBJ2-3; maybe TRBD1 (6 bases). V lost 4 bases and J lost 0, with 18 bases in between. This CDR3 has 17 residues. Germline lookup yields CDR1 SGHRS and CDR2 YFSETQ. The CDR3 loop reads CASSPRGSLGSTDTQYF. The CDR3 coding sequence is TGCGCCAGCAGCCCAAGGGGGAGTCTAGGGAGCACAGATACGCAGTATTTT.

The chain couples TRBV6-5 to TRBJ2-5; D possibly corresponds to TRBD2 (6 bases). Germline CDR1 and CDR2: MNHEY and SVGAGI. The ends were cut back, 8 bases at V and 4 bases at J, with 20 bases in the middle. The CDR3 has 15 residues. The CDR3 region is CASQGASDPRETQYF. DNA for the CDR3: TGTGCCAGCCAAGGGGCTAGCGACCCGAGAGAGACCCAGTACTTC.

This chain uses TRBV7-6 with TRBJ1-4; TRBD1 aligns across 7 bases. This CDR3 spans 17 amino acids. With 4 bases clipped from V and 2 bases from J, the junction kept 10 bases outside the gene matches. The germline V gene encodes CDR1 SGHVS and CDR2 FNYEAQ. The chain's CDR3 is CASSSAGGGWTNEKLFF. The CDR3 nucleotides are TGTGCCAGCAGCTCCGCGGGAGGGGGCTGGACTAATGAAAAACTGTTTTTT.

The chain links TRBV28 to TRBJ2-7, with D maybe TRBD2 (6 bases). CDR3 size: 14 residues. The V end lost 3 bases, the J end lost 1 base, and 10 bases lay between the germline ends. Germline lookup yields CDR1 MDHEN and CDR2 SYDVKM. The CDR3 bases are TGTGCCAGCAGTTTTTTCGCGGGGTCCTACGAGCAGTACTTC. Protein: CASSFFAGSYEQYF.

This rearrangement joins TRBV15 to TRBJ2-5; D possibly uses TRBD1 or TRBD2 (5 bases each). Germline V gene lookup returns CDR1 LNHNV and CDR2 YYDKDF (reference sequence). The CDR3 runs 15 residues. Trimming cost V 4 bases and J 10 bases, with 22 bases left between them. The CDR3 DNA sequence: TGTGCCACCAGCAAGAGGGGAGAAGGGAACGCGGTCCAGTACTTC. Its translation: CATSKRGEGNAVQYF.

V and J are TRBV28 and TRBJ1-6; D uncertain. Looked up from germline, CDR1 is MDHEN and CDR2 is SYDVKM. This CDR3 is built from 17 residues. Deletions cut 3 bases from V and 0 bases from J, with 12 bases between. The CDR3 region has the DNA TGTGCCAGCAGTTTCTCTCGTTTGAGCTCCTATAATTCACCCCTCCACTTT. This translates into CASSFSRLSSYNSPLHF.